This TCR beta chain was recorded in a study of PD-1 blockade in classical Hodgkin lymphoma. Assay used: immunoSEQ multiplex PCR; TCRdb lists only in-frame clones, some missing. The sample lists about 84,000 clones; roughly 90% were seen once. In every patient, relapse followed autologous stem cell transplantation, while exposure to brentuximab vedotin differed. The CDR3 extends over 14 amino acids. Germline V lookup: CDR1 LNHDA, CDR2 SQIVND (reference sequence). The V gene end was trimmed by 7 bases and the J gene end by 4 bases; junction bases not matched to a gene: 5. Sequenced material: peripheral blood mononuclear cells (PBMCs), taken at baseline. The clonotype originates from a human donor with classical Hodgkin lymphoma. The V gene is TRBV19, the J gene TRBJ2-7; 12 positions agree with TRBD1. The CDR3 loop is CASKTGQGAYEQYF. For the CDR3, the DNA is TGTGCCAGTAAAACGGGACAGGGGGCGTACGAGCAGTACTTC.